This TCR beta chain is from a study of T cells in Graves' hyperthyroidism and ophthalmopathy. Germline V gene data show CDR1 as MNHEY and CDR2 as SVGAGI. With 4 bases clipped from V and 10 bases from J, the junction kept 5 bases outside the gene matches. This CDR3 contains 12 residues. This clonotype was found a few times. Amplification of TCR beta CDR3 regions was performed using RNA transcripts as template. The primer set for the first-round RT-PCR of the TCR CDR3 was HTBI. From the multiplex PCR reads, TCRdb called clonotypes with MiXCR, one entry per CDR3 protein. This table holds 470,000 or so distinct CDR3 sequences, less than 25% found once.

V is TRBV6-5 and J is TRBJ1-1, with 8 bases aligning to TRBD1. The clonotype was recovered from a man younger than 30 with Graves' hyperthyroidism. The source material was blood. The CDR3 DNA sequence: TGTGCCAGCAGTTCTCCCGGACAGGGAGCTTTCTTT. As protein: CASSSPGQGAFF.